This T cell receptor beta chain was profiled in a study of neurological immune-mediated disorders. On the study more broadly: Multiple sclerosis patients numbered around 34, with about 30 relapsing-remitting and 3 secondary progressive.

CDR3 length: 13 amino acids. Per the germline V gene, CDR1 is DFQATT and CDR2 is SNEGSKA (reference sequence). Germline trimming cut 7 bases from V and 4 bases from J; bases unmatched to any gene: 9. Via MiXCR, TCRdb re-called the 5' RACE reads, giving one row per CDR3 protein. The sample lists about 50,000 distinct CDR3 sequences, just over 3% occurring once. This clonotype has more than one count but fewer than ten. Its cognate antigen is unknown. Being one base from a much bigger clone, this may be a read error. Broader study findings: Phylogenetic grouping placed 18 of 34 multiple sclerosis patients' repertoires in one related-CDR3 cluster, a possible signature.

Sequencing input: PBMCs. The origin of this receptor is a woman aged 50 to 65 with multiple sclerosis. The V call is TRBV20-1, the J call TRBJ2-7; TRBD1 aligns across 8 bases. CDR3 residues: CSDQTGAEYEQYF. In DNA form, the CDR3 reads TGCAGTGATCAGACAGGGGCCGAGTACGAGCAGTACTTC.